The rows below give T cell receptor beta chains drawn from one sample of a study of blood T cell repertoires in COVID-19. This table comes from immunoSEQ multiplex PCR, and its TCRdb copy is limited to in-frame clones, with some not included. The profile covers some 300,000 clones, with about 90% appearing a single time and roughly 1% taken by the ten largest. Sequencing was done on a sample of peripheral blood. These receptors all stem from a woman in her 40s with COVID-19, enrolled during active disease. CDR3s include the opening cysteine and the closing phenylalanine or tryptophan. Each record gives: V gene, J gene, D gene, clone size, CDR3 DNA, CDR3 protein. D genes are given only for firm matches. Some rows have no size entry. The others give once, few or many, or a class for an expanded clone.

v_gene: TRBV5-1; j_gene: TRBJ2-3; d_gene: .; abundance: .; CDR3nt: TGCGCCAGCAGCTTGGCCGCGAGGGTTCCAACAGATACGCAGTATTTT; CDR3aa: CASSLAARVPTDTQYF
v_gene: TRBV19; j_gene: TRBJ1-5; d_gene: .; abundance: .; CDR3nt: TGTGCCAGTAGTATACGAAAGGGACACGGGAATCAGCCCCAGCATTTT; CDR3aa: CASSIRKGHGNQPQHF
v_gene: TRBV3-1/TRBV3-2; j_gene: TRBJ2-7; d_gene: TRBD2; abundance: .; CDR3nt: TGTGCCAGCAGCCAAGATTGGAAAGCGGGGGAGTACGAGCAGTACTTC; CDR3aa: CASSQDWKAGEYEQYF
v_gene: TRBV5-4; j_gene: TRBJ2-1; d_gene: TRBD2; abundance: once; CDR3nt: TGTGCCAGCAGCTTGGTTGCGGGGGGGCCATCCGAGCAGTTCTTC; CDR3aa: CASSLVAGGPSEQFF
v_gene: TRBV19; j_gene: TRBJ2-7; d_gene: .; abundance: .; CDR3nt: TGTGCCAGTAGTACTGGCAGCGGAACCTACGAGCAGTACTTC; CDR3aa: CASSTGSGTYEQYF
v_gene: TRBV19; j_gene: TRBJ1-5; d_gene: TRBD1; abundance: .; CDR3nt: TGTGCCAGTAGTCACCTTAGACAGGGTAGCAATCAGCCCCAGCATTTT; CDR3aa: CASSHLRQGSNQPQHF
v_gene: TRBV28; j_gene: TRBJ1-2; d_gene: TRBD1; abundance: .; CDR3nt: TGTGCCAGCACCCTGGGACAGTTAAACTATGGCTACACCTTC; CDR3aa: CASTLGQLNYGYTF
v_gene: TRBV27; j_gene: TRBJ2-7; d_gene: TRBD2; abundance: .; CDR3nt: TGTGCCAGCAGTTTGACGGGGGGTCCCGCCAACGAGCAGTACTTC; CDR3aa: CASSLTGGPANEQYF
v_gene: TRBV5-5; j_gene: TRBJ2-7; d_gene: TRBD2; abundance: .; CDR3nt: TGTGCCAGCAGCTTGGGTAGCGGGGCCCACGAGCAGTACTTC; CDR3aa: CASSLGSGAHEQYF
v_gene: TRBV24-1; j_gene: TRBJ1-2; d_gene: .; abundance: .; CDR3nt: TGTGCCACCAGTGGTCAGGGCCTCTATGGCTACACCTTC; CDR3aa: CATSGQGLYGYTF
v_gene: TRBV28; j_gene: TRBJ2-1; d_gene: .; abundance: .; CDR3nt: TGTGCCAGCAGTTTAGGGCAGAGCTCCTACAATGAGCAGTTCTTC; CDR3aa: CASSLGQSSYNEQFF
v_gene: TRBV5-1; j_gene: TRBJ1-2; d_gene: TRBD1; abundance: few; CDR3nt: TGCGCCAGCAGCGGAGGGACAGGGTGGGTCGGCTACACCTTC; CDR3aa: CASSGGTGWVGYTF
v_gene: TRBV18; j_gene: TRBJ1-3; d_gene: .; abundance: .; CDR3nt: TGTGCCAGCTCACCCCAATTACAGGGAAGGGGTGGAAACACCATATATTTT; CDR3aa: CASSPQLQGRGGNTIYF
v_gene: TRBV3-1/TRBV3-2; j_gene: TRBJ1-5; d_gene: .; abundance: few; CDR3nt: TGTGCCAGCAGCCAAGGGGTGAGGGGCAATCAGCCCCAGCATTTT; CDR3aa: CASSQGVRGNQPQHF
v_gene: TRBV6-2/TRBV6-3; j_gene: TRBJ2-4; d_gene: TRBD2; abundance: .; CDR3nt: TGTGCCAGCAGTTATTCCCGAGCGGGGGTTCCTCCAAACATTCAGTACTTC; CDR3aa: CASSYSRAGVPPNIQYF
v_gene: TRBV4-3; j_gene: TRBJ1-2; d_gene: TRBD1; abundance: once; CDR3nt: TGCGCCAGCAGCCAAGAGGGCAGGGGGAGCGGCTACACCTTC; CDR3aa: CASSQEGRGSGYTF
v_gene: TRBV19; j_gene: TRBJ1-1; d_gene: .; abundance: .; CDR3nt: TGTGCCAGTAGTATCTTCTGGACAGCCATGAACACTGAAGCTTTCTTT; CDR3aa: CASSIFWTAMNTEAFF
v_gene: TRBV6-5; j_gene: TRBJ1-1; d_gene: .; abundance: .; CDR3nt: TGTGCCAGCAGTTATCGGCTCTGGGGCGCTGAAGCTTTCTTT; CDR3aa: CASSYRLWGAEAFF
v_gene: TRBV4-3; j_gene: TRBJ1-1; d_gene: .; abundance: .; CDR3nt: TGCGCCAGCAGCCAAGGGTTCAGGGGGAACACTGAAGCTTTCTTT; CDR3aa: CASSQGFRGNTEAFF
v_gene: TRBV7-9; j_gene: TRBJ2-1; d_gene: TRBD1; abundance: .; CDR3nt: TGTGCCAGCAGGCACAGGACAGGGAGCAATGAGCAGTTCTTC; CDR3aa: CASRHRTGSNEQFF
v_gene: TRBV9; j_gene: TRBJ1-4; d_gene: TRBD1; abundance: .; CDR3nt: TGTGCCAGCAGCGTAGACAGGGGGGATGAAAAACTGTTTTTT; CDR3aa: CASSVDRGDEKLFF
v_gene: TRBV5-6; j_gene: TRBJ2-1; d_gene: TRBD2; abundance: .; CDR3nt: TGTGCCAGCAGCCCAGGGACTAGCGGGGAGTACAATGAGCAGTTCTTC; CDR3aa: CASSPGTSGEYNEQFF
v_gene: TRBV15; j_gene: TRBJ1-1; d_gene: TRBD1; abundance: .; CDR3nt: TGTGCCACCTACCAACAGGGGAGAGACACTGAAGCTTTCTTT; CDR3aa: CATYQQGRDTEAFF
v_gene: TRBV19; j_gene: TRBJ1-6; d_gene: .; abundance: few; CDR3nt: TGTGCCACCCATAGGGGTCCAGGGATCCGGAGCTCCTATAATTCACCCCTCCACTTT; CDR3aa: CATHRGPGIRSSYNSPLHF
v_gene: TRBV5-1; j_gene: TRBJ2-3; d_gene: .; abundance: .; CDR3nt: TGCGCCAGCAGCTTGGGGGGGCCCCGGGTCGTAGATACGCAGTATTTT; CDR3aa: CASSLGGPRVVDTQYF
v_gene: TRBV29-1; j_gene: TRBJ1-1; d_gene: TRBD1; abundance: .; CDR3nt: TGCAGCGCAGGACAGGGGGACACTGAAGCTTTCTTT; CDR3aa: CSAGQGDTEAFF
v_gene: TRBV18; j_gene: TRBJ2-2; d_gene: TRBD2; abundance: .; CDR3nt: TGTGCCAGCTCACCACAAGCGGGGGCCGGCGGGGAGCTGTTTTTT; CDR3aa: CASSPQAGAGGELFF
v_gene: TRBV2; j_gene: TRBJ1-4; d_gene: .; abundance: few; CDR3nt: TGTGCCAGCAGGCAGGATAATGAAAAACTGTTTTTT; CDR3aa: CASRQDNEKLFF
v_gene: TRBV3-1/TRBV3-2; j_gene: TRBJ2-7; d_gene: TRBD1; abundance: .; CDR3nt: TGTGCCAGCAGCCAAGGCTTTACAGGGGGCGCTGGGCAGTACTTC; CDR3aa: CASSQGFTGGAGQYF
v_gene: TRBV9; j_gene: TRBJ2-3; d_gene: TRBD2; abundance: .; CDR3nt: TGTGCCAGCAGCGTAGGAGGCGGGAGCCCCTTCCAAGATACGCAGTATTTT; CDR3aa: CASSVGGGSPFQDTQYF
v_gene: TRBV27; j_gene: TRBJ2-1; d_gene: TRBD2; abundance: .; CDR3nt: TGTGCCAGCAGTCGGGCGGGAGGTTGGGTTGAGCAGTTCTTC; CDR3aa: CASSRAGGWVEQFF
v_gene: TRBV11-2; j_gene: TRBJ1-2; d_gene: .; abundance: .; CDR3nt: TGTGCCAGCAGCCTAACGGTCCCTCTCACCTTC; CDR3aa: CASSLTVPLTF
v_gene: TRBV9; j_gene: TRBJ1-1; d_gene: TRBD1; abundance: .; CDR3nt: TGTGCCAGCAGCGTAGTTGACAGGGGGTACACTGAAGCTTTCTTT; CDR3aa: CASSVVDRGYTEAFF
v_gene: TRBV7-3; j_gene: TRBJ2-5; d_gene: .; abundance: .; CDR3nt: TGTGCCAGCAGCTCAGGGGGGTCACAAGAGACCCAGTACTTC; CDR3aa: CASSSGGSQETQYF
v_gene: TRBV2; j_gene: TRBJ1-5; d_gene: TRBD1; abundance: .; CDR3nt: TGTGCCAGCAGTGAAGGAGGGACAGGCCATTATCAGCCCCAGCATTTT; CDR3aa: CASSEGGTGHYQPQHF
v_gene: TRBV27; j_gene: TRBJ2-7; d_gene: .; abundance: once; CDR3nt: TGTGCCAGCAGTTTATTTTGGCGGGCAGGTACCTACGAGCAGTACTTC; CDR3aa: CASSLFWRAGTYEQYF
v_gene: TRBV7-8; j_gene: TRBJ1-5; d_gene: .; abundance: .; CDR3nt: TGTGCCAGCAGCTTAGGGGACTATAGCAATCAGCCCCAGCATTTT; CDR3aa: CASSLGDYSNQPQHF
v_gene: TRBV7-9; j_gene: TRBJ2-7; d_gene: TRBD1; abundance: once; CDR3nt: TGTGCCAGCAGCCAGGACAGGGGCCACGAGCAGTACTTC; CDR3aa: CASSQDRGHEQYF
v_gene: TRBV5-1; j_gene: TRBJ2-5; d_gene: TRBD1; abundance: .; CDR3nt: TGCGCCAGCAGATGGACAGGGCTTTACCAAGAGACCCAGTACTTC; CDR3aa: CASRWTGLYQETQYF
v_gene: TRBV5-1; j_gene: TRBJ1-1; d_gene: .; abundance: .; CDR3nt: TGCGCCAGCAGCGCGACAAAGGGAGAGAGGGACACTGAAGCTTTCTTT; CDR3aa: CASSATKGERDTEAFF
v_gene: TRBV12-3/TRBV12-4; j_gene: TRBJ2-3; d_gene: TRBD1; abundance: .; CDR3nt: TGTGCCAGCAGCCGAGGGGGCGCAGATACGCAGTATTTT; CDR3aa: CASSRGGADTQYF
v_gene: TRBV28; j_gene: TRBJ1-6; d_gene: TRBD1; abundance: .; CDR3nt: TGTGCCAGCAGTTCGAAATCGACAGGGCTGGATTCACCCCTCCACTTT; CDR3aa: CASSSKSTGLDSPLHF
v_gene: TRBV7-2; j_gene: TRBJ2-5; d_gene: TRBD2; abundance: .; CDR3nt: TGTGCCAGCAGCTCCCTACGGCGGGGGGCCAGGGAGACCCAGTACTTC; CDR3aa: CASSSLRRGARETQYF
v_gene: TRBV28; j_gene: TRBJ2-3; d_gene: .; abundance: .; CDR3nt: TGTGCCAGCAACTTTCAGCTCGGGGGCACAGATACGCAGTATTTT; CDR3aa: CASNFQLGGTDTQYF
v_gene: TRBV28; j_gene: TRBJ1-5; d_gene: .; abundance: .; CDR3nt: TGTGCCAGCTACGGTTTTCGGGATAGCAATCAGCCCCAGCATTTT; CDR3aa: CASYGFRDSNQPQHF
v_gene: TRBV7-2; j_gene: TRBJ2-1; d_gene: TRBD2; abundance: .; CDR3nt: TGTGCCAGCAGCTTAGGTAGCGGTCGGGGGGGCAATGAGCAGTTCTTC; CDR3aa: CASSLGSGRGGNEQFF
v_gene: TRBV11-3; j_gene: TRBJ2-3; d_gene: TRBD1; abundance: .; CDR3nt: TGTGCCAGCAGCTTAGGTCCTACAGGGGGAGATACGCAGTATTTT; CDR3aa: CASSLGPTGGDTQYF
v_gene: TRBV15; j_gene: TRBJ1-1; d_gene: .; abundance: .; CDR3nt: TGTGCCACCAGCCAAACTACAGGGCTCAACACTGAAGCTTTCTTT; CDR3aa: CATSQTTGLNTEAFF
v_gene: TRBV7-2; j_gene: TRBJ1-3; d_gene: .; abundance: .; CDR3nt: TGTGCCAGCAGCTTAGCCCTCTCCGGAAACACCATATATTTT; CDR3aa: CASSLALSGNTIYF
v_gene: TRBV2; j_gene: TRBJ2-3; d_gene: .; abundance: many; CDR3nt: TGTGCCAGCTGGGGGGATTCGGGAGATACGCAGTATTTT; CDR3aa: CASWGDSGDTQYF
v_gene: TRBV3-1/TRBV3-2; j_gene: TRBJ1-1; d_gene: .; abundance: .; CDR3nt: TGTGCCAGCAGCGAGCGGGGGTGGAGCACTGAAGCTTTCTTT; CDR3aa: CASSERGWSTEAFF
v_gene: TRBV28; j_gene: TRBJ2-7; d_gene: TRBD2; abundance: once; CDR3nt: TGTGCCAGCAGTTTTAGCGGGAGGAACTACGAGCAGTACTTC; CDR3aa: CASSFSGRNYEQYF
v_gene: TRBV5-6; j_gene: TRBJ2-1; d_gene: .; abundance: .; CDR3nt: TGTGCCAGCAGCTTGGCGGGGAGCTCCTACAATGAGCAGTTCTTC; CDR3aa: CASSLAGSSYNEQFF
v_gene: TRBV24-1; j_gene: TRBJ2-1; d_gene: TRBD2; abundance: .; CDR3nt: TGTGCCACCAGTGATTGGACTAGCGGGAGTGCGGATGAGCAGTTCTTC; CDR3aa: CATSDWTSGSADEQFF
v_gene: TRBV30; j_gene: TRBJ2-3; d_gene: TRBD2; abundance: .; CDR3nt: TGTGCCTGGAGTGTATGGGGGGGAGACCCTTTCACAGATACGCAGTATTTT; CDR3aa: CAWSVWGGDPFTDTQYF
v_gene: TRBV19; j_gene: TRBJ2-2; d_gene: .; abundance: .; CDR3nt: TGTGCCAGTAGAAACGATCACAGGGATTTCACCGGGGAGCTGTTTTTT; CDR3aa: CASRNDHRDFTGELFF
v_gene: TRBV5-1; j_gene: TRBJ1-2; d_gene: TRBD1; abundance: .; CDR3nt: TGCGCCAGCAGCCCGGGACAGGGGGAACGGGACTATGGCTACACCTTC; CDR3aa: CASSPGQGERDYGYTF